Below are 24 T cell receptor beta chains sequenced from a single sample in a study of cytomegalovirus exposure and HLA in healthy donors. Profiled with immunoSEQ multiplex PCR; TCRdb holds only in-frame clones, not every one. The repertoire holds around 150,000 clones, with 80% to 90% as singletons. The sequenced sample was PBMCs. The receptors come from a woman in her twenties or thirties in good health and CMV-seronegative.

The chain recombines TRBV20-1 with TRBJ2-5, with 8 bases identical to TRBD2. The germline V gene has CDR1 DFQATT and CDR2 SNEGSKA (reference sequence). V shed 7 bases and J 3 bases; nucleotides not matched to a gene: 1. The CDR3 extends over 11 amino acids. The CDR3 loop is CSEAGEETQYF. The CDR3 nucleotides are TGCAGTGAAGCGGGAGAAGAGACCCAGTACTTC.

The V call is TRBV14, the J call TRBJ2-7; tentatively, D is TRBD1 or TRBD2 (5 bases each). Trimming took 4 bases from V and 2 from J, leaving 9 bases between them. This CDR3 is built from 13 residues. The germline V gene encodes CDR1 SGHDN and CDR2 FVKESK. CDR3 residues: CASSRGPTYEQYF. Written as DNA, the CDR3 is TGTGCCAGCAGCCGGGGACCGACCTACGAGCAGTACTTC.

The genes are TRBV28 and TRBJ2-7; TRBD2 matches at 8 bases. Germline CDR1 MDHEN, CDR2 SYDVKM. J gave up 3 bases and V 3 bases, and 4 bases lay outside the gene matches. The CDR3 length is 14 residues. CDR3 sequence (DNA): TGTGCCAGCAGTTTTGGCCTAGCGGGCTACGAGCAGTACTTC. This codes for CASSFGLAGYEQYF.

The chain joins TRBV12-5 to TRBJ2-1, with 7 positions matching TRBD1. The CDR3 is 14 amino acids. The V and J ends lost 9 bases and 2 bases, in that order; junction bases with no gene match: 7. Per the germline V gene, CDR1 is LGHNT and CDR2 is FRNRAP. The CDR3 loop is CARGRGQTYNEQFF. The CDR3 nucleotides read TGTGCTAGGGGAAGGGGACAGACCTACAATGAGCAGTTCTTC.

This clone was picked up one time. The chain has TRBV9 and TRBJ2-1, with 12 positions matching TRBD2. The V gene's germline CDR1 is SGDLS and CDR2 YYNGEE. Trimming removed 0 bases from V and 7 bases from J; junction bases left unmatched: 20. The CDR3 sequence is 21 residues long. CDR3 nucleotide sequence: TGTGCCAGCAGCGTAGTACCCTCGGGTCTAGCGGGAGGGCTTCTTAGGAATGAGCAGTTCTTC. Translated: CASSVVPSGLAGGLLRNEQFF.

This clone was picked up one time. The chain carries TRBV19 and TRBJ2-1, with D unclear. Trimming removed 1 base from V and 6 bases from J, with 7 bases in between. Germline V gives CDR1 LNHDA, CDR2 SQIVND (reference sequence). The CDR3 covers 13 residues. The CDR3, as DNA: TGTGCCAGTAGTATAGCCCCCGTCAATGAGCAGTTCTTC. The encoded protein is CASSIAPVNEQFF.

CDR3 amino acids: CASSQEALKGSSSYEQYF. CDR3 DNA: TGCGCCAGCAGCCAAGAGGCTCTAAAGGGGTCGAGCTCCTACGAGCAGTACTTC. The V gene is TRBV4-3, the J gene TRBJ2-7; D possibly corresponds to TRBD1 (5 bases). V was trimmed by 0 bases and J by 0 bases, leaving 18 bases between them. Germline CDR1 and CDR2: LGHNA and YSLEER. The CDR3 consists of 18 residues.

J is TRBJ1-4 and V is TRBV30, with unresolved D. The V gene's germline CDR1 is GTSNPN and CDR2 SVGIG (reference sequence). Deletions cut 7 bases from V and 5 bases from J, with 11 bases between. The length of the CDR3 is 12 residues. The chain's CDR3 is CASARLNEKLFF. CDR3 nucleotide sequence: TGTGCCTCTGCACGGCTGAATGAAAAACTGTTTTTT.

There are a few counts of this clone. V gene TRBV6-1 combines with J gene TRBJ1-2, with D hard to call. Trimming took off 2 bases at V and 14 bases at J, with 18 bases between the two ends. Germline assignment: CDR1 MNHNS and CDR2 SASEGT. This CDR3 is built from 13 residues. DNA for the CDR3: TGTGCCAGCAGTGAACAAATATCGGCAGCGGGGACCTTC. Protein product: CASSEQISAAGTF.

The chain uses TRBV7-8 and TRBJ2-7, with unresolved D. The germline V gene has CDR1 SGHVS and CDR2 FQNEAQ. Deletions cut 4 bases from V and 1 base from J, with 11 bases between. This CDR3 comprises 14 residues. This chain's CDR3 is CASSSSHPSYEQYF. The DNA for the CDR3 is TGTGCCAGCAGCTCCTCGCACCCATCCTACGAGCAGTACTTC.

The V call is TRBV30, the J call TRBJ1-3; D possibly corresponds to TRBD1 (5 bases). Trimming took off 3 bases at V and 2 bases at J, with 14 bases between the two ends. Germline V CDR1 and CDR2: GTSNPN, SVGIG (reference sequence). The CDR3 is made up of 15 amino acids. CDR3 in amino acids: CAWRAGTNTGNTIYF. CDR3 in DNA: TGTGCCTGGAGGGCCGGGACCAACACTGGAAACACCATATATTTT.

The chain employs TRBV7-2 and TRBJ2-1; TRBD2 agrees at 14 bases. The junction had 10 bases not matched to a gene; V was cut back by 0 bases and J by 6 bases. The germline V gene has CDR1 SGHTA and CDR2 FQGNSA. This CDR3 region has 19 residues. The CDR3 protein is CASSLAGAGLAGDGNEQFF. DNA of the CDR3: TGTGCCAGCAGCTTAGCGGGGGCGGGACTAGCGGGAGACGGCAATGAGCAGTTCTTC.

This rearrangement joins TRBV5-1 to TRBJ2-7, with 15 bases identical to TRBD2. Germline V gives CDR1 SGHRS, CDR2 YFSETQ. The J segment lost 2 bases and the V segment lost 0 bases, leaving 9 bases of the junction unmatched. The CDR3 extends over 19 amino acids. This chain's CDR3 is CASSLAPGLAGGRTYEQYF. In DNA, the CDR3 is TGCGCCAGCAGCTTGGCCCCGGGACTAGCGGGAGGCCGAACCTACGAGCAGTACTTC.

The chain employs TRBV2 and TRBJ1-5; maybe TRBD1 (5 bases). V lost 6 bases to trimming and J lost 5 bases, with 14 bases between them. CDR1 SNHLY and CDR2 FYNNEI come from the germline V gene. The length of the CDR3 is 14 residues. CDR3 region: CASSLGGEDQPQHF. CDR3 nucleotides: TGTGCCAGCAGCCTGGGGGGGGAGGATCAGCCCCAGCATTTT.

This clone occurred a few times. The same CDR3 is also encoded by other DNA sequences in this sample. For the CDR3, the DNA is TGTGCCAGCAGAGTAGGACAGAACACTGAAGCTTTCTTT. It codes for CASRVGQNTEAFF. The chain employs TRBV2 and TRBJ1-1, with a possible D match to TRBD1 (5 bases). Looked up from germline, CDR1 is SNHLY and CDR2 is FYNNEI. The CDR3 spans 13 residues. V was shortened by 6 bases and J by 1 base, with 9 bases between the two germline ends.

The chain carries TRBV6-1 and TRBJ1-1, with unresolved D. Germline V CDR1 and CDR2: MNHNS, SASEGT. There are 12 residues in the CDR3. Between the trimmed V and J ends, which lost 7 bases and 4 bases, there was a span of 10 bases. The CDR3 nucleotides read TGTGCCAGCAACGAGCACCCCACTGAAGCTTTCTTT. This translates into CASNEHPTEAFF.

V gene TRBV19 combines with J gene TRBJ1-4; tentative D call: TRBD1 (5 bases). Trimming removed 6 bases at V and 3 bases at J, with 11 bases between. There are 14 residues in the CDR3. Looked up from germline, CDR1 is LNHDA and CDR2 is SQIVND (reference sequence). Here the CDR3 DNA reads TGTGCCAGTAGACCGGGGGGGGCTAATGAAAAACTGTTTTTT. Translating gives CASRPGGANEKLFF. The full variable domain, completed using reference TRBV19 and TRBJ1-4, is DGGITQSPKYLFRKEGQNVTLSCEQNLNHDAMYWYRQDPGQGLRLIYYSQIVNDFQKGDIAEGYSVSREKKESFPLTVTSAQKNPTAFYLCASRPGGANEKLFFGSGTQLSVL.

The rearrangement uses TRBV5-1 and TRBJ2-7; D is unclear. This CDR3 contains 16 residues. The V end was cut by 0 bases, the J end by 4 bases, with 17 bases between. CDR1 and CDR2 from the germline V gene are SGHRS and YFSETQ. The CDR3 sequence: CASSLATVLVIYEQYF. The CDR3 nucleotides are TGCGCCAGCAGCTTGGCCACGGTGCTCGTTATTTACGAGCAGTACTTC.

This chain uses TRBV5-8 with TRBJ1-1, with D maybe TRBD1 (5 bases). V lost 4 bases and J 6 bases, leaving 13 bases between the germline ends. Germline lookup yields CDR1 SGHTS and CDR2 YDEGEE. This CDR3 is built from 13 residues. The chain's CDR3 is CASSQRLGAEAFF. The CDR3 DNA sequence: TGTGCCAGCAGCCAAAGGCTGGGGGCTGAAGCTTTCTTT.

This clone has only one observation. The chain's CDR3 is CASSDSGGFTEAFF. The CDR3 DNA reads as TGTGCCAGCAGTGACTCCGGGGGATTCACTGAAGCTTTCTTT. The V call is TRBV6-4, the J call TRBJ1-1, with TRBD1 as a possible D gene (5 bases). Trimming took off 0 bases at V and 4 bases at J, with 9 bases between the two ends. From germline, CDR1 is MRHNA and CDR2 SNTAGT. The CDR3 runs 14 residues.

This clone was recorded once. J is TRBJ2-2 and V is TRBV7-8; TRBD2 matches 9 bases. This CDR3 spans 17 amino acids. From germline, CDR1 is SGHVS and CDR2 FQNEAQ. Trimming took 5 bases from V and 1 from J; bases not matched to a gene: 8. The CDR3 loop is CASSPRSLAGNTGELFF. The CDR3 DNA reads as TGTGCCAGCAGCCCCCGATCACTAGCGGGGAACACCGGGGAGCTGTTTTTT.

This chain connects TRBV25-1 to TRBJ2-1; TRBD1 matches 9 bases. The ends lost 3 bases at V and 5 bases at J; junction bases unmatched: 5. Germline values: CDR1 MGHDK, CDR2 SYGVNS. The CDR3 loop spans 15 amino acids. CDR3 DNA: TGTGCCAGCAGTGACCCGGGACAGGGTGACAATGAGCAGTTCTTC. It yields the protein CASSDPGQGDNEQFF.

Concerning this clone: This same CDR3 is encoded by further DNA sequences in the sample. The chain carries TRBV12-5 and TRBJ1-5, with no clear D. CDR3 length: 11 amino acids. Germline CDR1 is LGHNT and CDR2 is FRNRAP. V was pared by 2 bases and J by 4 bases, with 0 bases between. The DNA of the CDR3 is TGTGCTAGTGGTTTGAATCAGCCCCAGCATTTT. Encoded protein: CASGLNQPQHF. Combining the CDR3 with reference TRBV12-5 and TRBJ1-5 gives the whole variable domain DARVTQTPRHKVTEMGQEVTMRCQPILGHNTVFWYRQTMMQGLELLAYFRNRAPLDDSGMPKDRFSAEMPDATLATLKIQPSEPRDSAVYFCASGLNQPQHFGDGTRLSIL.

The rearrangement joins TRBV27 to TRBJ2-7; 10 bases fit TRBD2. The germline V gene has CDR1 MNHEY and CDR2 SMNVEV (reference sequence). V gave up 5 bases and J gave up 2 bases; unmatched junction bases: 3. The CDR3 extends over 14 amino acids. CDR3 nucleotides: TGTGCCAGCAGTCGACTAGCGGGTACCTACGAGCAGTACTTC. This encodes CASSRLAGTYEQYF.